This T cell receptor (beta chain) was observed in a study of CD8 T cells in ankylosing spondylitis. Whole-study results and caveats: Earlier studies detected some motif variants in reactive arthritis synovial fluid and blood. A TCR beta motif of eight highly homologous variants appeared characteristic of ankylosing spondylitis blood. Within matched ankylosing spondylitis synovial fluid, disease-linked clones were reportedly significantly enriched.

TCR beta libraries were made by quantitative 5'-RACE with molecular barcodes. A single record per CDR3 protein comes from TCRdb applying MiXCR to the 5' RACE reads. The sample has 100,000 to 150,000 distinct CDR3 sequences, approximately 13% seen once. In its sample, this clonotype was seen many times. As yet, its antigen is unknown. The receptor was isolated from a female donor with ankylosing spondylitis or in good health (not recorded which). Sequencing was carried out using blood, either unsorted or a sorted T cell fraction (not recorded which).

The CDR3 region has the DNA TGCGCCAGCAGCTTCGGTAGAAGGGCGGGAAGGGCCGAAGAGACCCAGTACTTC. It encodes CASSFGRRAGRAEETQYF. The chain links TRBV5-1 to TRBJ2-5, with a weak D call TRBD2 (6 bases). This CDR3 has 18 residues. CDR1 and CDR2 (germline): SGHRS, YFSETQ. The V gene lost 2 bases and the J gene lost 3 bases, with 23 bases spanning the gap.